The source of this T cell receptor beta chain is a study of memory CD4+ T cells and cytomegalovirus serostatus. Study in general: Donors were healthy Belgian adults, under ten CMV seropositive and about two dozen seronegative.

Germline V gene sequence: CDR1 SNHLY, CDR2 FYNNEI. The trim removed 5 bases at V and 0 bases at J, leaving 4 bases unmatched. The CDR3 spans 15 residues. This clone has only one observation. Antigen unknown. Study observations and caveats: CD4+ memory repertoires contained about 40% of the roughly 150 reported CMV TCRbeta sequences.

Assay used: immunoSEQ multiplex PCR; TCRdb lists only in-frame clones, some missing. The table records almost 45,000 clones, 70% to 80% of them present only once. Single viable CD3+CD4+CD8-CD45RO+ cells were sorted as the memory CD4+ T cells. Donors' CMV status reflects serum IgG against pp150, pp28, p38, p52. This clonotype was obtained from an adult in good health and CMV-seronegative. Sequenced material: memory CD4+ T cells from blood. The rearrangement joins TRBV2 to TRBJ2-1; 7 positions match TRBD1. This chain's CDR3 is CASSLQGSSYNEQFF. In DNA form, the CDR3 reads TGTGCCAGCAGTCTACAGGGGAGCTCCTACAATGAGCAGTTCTTC.